What follows describes a single TCR beta chain. The antigen is unknown. These data are taken from a study of cytomegalovirus exposure and HLA in healthy donors. Study-wide results and limits: In a later analysis, 15,000 to 20,000 TCR beta sequences were associated with HLA alleles at 0.05 false discovery rate. Among donors in an Asian-associated ancestry cluster, a later analysis reportedly found fewer N-insertions than the roughly 650-donor mean.

The donors gave bone marrow, and they were healthy. The PCR contained 60 Vbeta and 13 Jbeta primers. The data were produced by immunoSEQ multiplex PCR, yet TCRdb's version contains in-frame clones alone and is incomplete. The data hold about 160,000 clones, with roughly 75% observed a single time. The CDR3 is 12 residues long. V was trimmed by 8 bases and J by 5 bases, leaving 12 bases between them. From germline, CDR1 is LNHNV and CDR2 YYDKDF (reference sequence). The V call is TRBV15, the J call TRBJ2-5, with D maybe TRBD1 (6 bases). This TCR was recovered from a man aged 18-30 years in good health and CMV-seronegative. The sequencing sample was made of PBMCs. CDR3 sequence reads: CATQQGEETQYF. The CDR3 region has the DNA TGTGCCACCCAACAGGGAGAGGAGACCCAGTACTTC.